This T cell receptor (beta chain) originates from a study of blood T cell repertoires in COVID-19. About the study: The United States, Italy and Spain provided the acute and convalescent COVID-19 samples. T cells, B-cell-depleted T cells, or PBMCs provided the cDNA or gDNA that served as material.

As processed by the authors: Estimates of nucleated cell counts were drawn from the amplification of reference gene primers. TCRdb keeps only in-frame clones here, not all; method: immunoSEQ multiplex PCR. The V and J calls and clone size are taken from that table; D and trimming were inferred from the DNA. The table includes 35,000 to 50,000 clones, approximately 85% detected once. The origin of this receptor is a human donor in a cohort sampled during active COVID-19. The sample taken for sequencing was peripheral blood.

The CDR3 DNA sequence: TGTGCCAGCACCCCTACCACAGGAATCTCCTACGAGCAGTACTTC. It codes for CASTPTTGISYEQYF. V gene TRBV27 combines with J gene TRBJ2-7, with D possibly matching TRBD1 (5 bases). Per the germline V gene, CDR1 is MNHEY and CDR2 is SMNVEV (reference sequence). Between the trimmed V and J ends, which lost 7 bases and 0 bases, there was a span of 16 bases. The CDR3 is made up of 15 amino acids.